This T cell receptor beta chain is drawn from a study of beta chain features in type 1 diabetes. The sample holds a few counts of this clone. Every bit of the isolated RNA underwent reverse transcription, so sequencing read expressed TCRB transcripts. Generated by immunoSEQ multiplex PCR, the TCRdb table keeps only in-frame clones and is missing some. The data hold hundreds of thousands of clones, with 15% to 18% observed a single time. CDR1 is MNHEY and CDR2 is SVGAGI in the germline V gene. The length of the CDR3 is 15 residues. Trimming took 7 bases from V and 0 from J, leaving 16 bases between them.

The sample was naive CD4+ T cells from blood. The chain employs TRBV6-5 and TRBJ2-7; maybe TRBD2 (6 bases). This clonotype originated in a man between 18 and 35 years old in good health. CDR3 region: CASNKIAAGSYEQYF. CDR3 DNA sequence: TGTGCCAGCAACAAAATAGCGGCGGGCTCCTACGAGCAGTACTTC.